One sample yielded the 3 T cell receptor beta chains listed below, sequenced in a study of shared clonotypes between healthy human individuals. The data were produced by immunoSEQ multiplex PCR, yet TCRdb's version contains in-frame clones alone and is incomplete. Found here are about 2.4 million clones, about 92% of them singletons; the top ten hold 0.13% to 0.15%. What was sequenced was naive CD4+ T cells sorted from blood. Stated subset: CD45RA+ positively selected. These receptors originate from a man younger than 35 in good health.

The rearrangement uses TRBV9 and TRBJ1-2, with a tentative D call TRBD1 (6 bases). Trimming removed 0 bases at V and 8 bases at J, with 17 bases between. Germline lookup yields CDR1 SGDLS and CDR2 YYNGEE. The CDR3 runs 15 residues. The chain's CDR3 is CASSVGGGTWEGYTF. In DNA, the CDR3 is TGTGCCAGCAGCGTAGGCGGGGGGACATGGGAAGGCTACACCTTC.

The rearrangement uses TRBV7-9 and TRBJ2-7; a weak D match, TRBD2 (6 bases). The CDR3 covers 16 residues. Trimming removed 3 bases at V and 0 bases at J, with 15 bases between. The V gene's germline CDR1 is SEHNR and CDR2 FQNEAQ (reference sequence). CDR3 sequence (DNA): TGTGCCAGCAGCTTGGGGGACTCCTTGAGCTCCTACGAGCAGTACTTC. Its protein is CASSLGDSLSSYEQYF.

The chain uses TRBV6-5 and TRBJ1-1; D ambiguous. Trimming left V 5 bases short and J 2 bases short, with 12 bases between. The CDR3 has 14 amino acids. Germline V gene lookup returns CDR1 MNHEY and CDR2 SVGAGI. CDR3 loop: CASSPLQKNTEAFF. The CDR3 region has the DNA TGTGCCAGCAGTCCACTACAGAAAAACACTGAAGCTTTCTTT.